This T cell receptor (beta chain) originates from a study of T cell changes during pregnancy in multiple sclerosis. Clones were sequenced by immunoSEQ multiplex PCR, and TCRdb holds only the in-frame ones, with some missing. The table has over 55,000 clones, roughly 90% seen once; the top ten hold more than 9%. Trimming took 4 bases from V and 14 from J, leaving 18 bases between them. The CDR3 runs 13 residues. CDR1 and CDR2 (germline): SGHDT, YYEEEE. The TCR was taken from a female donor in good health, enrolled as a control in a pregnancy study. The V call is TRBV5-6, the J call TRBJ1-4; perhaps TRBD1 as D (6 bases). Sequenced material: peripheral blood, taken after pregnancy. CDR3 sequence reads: CASSPKTGETLFF. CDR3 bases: TGTGCCAGCAGCCCTAAGACAGGAGAGACTCTGTTTTTT.